Each of the 5 T cell receptor beta chains below was sequenced from the same sample in a study of CXCR3-negative and CXCR3-positive naive CD8 T cells. The authors prepared UMI-labeled TRB cDNA libraries by 5' RACE. TCRdb reworked the 5' RACE reads into one entry per CDR3 protein, no DNA. The sample totals around 63,000 distinct CDR3 sequences. Their cognate antigens are unknown. Points from the study as a whole: CXCR3-negative naive cells had less hydrophobic TRB CDR3s than did CXCR3-positive naive cells.

Sample: naive CXCR3+ CD8+ T cells from blood. The subset: CD45RO-CCR7+CD27+CD95- naive CD8+ T cells expressing CXCR3 (TNR3+). These receptors were taken from a human donor in good health. Some clones in this sample may be carry-over from other donors' samples.

The rearrangement uses TRBV28 and TRBJ1-1. The CDR3 runs 14 residues. Germline V CDR1 and CDR2: MDHEN, SYDVKM. Here the CDR3 reads CASSRNLYFAEAFF.

This chain connects TRBV12-3 or TRBV12-4 to TRBJ2-1. This CDR3 comprises 13 residues. CDR3 in amino acids: CASMTLLGNEQFF.

This chain uses TRBV6-5 with TRBJ1-5; the D call from TCRdb, TRBD1, cannot be confirmed without DNA. Per germline, CDR1 MNHEY and CDR2 SVGAGI. The CDR3 sequence is 15 residues long. The CDR3 sequence: CASSLTGGGNQPQHF.

This chain uses TRBV27 with TRBJ2-7; as DNA is missing, the TRBD1 call by TCRdb cannot be tested. Germline assignment: CDR1 MNHEY and CDR2 SMNVEV (reference sequence). The CDR3 is made up of 14 amino acids. Here the CDR3 reads CASSLSAGIYEQYF.

The chain has TRBV15 and TRBJ2-7. The length of the CDR3 is 14 residues. Germline CDR1 reads LNHNV; CDR2 reads YYDKDF (reference sequence). CDR3 residues: CATSRGAGPNEQYF. The variable domain in full, with the rest retrieved from reference TRBV15 and TRBJ2-7, is DAMVIQNPRYQVTQFGKPVTLSCSQTLNHNVMYWYQQKSSQAPKLLFHYYDKDFNNEADTPDNFQSRRPNTSFCFLDIRSPGLGDTAMYLCATSRGAGPNEQYFGPGTRLTVT.